This TCR beta chain was documented in a study of shared clonotypes between healthy human individuals. Whole-study results and caveats: Sequencing depth was expected to influence donor clonotype sharing.

For unsorted samples, genomic DNA was extracted from 80 million to 100 million PBMCs. CDR3 length equals 16 residues. Germline-derived CDR1 and CDR2 are SGDLS and YYNGEE. V lost 2 bases to trimming and J lost 4 bases, with 16 bases between them. As to this clone: What it recognizes is unknown.

The assay used deep level. It was 300 ng DNA, roughly 32,000 T cell genomes, that went into each replicate PCR of unsorted PBMC. Using immunoSEQ multiplex PCR, the repertoire was profiled, and TCRdb retains in-frame clones only, with some absent. Of 450,000 to 650,000 clones listed, 70% to 80% were seen once; the top ten hold around 13%. This receptor was obtained from a woman between 40 and 55 years old in good health. Some clones in this sample may be carry-over from other donors' samples. This sequence joins TRBV9 and TRBJ2-1; D is unresolved. Input material: PBMCs. CDR3 in DNA: TGTGCCAGCAGCGTTCAACTAACCGATCCTTACAATGAGCAGTTCTTC. Translation gives CASSVQLTDPYNEQFF.